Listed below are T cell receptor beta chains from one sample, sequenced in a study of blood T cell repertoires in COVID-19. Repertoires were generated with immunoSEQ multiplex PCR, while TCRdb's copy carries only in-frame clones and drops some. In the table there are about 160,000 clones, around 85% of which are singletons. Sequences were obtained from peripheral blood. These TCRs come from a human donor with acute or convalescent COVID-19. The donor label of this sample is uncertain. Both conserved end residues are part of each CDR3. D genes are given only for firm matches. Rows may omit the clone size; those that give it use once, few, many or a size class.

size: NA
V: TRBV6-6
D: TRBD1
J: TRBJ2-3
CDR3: CASSLKGADTDTQYF
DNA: TGTGCCAGCAGCCTCAAGGGGGCCGACACAGATACGCAGTATTTT

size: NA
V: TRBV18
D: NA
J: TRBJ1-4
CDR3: CASSRGLLNEKLFF
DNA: TGTGCCAGCTCACGCGGATTACTCAATGAAAAACTGTTTTTT

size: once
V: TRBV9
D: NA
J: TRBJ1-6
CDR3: CASSPPSVMDSPLHF
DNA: TGTGCCAGCAGCCCCCCATCGGTAATGGATTCACCCCTCCACTTT

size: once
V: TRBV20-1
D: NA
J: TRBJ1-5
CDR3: CSASGRGRINQPQHF
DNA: TGCAGTGCTAGTGGCCGGGGAAGAATCAATCAGCCCCAGCATTTT

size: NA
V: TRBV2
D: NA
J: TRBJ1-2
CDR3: CASSLGGGSYGYTF
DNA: TGTGCCAGCAGTCTCGGCGGGGGGAGCTATGGCTACACCTTC

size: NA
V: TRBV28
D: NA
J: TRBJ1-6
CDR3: CASERTQSPLHF
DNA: TGTGCCAGCGAACGGACTCAATCACCCCTCCACTTT

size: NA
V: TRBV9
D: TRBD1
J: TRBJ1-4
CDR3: CASSVGLGTGGKGEKLFF
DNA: TGTGCCAGCAGCGTAGGGTTGGGGACAGGGGGTAAAGGTGAAAAACTGTTTTTT

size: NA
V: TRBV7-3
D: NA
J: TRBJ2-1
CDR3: CASSSTGALFF
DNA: TGTGCCAGCAGCTCGACAGGCGCTCTGTTCTTC

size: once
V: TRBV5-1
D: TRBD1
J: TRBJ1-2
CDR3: CASSGGQGQSNYGYTF
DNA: TGCGCCAGCAGCGGGGGACAGGGCCAATCTAACTATGGCTACACCTTC

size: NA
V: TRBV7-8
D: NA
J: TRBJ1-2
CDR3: CASSSTATDYGYTF
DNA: TGTGCCAGCAGCTCTACCGCGACTGACTATGGCTACACCTTC

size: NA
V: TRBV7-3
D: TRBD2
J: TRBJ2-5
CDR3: CASSQRGGTQYF
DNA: TGTGCCAGCAGCCAGCGGGGTGGGACCCAGTACTTC

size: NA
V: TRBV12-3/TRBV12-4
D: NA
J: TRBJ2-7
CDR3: CASSYTGTAEQYF
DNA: TGTGCCAGCAGTTACACAGGGACCGCCGAGCAGTACTTC

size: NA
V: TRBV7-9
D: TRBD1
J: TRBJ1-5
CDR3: CASSQTQGSQPQHF
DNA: TGTGCCAGCAGCCAAACACAGGGGTCTCAGCCCCAGCATTTT

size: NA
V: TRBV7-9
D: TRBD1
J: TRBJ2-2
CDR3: CASSRRTGHNTGELFF
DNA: TGTGCCAGCAGCCGAAGGACAGGGCATAACACCGGGGAGCTGTTTTTT

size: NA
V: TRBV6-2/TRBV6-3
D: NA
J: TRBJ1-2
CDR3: CASSYPFWDMLTSASGYTF
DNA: TGTGCCAGCAGTTACCCGTTTTGGGACATGCTAACGTCGGCAAGTGGCTACACCTTC

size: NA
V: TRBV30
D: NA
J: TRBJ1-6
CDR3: CAWSVSGARDSPLHF
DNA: TGTGCCTGGAGTGTAAGCGGGGCCAGAGATTCACCCCTCCACTTT

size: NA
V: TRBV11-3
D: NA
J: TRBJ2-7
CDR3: CASSLEGGGGGASYEQYF
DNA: TGTGCCAGCAGCTTGGAAGGAGGTGGAGGGGGCGCGTCCTACGAGCAGTACTTC

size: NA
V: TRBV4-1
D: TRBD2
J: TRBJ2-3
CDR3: CASSLAGLGTDTQYF
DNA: TGCGCCAGCAGCCTAGCGGGCTTAGGCACAGATACGCAGTATTTT

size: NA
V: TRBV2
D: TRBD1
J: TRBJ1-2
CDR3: CASSSDRGMGYGYTF
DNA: TGTGCCAGCAGTTCGGACAGGGGAATGGGCTATGGCTACACCTTC

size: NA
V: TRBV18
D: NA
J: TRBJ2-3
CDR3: CASSPSSDTQYF
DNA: TGTGCCAGCTCACCATCGTCAGATACGCAGTATTTT

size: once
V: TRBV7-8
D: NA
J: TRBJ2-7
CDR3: CASSQGGIYEQYF
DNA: TGTGCCAGCAGCCAAGGGGGAATCTACGAGCAGTACTTC

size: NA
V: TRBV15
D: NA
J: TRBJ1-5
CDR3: CATSRDQQPQHF
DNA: TGTGCCACCAGCAGAGATCAGCAGCCCCAGCATTTT

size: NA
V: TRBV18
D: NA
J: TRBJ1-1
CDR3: CASSLLDRFGNEAFF
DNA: TGTGCCAGCTCACTATTAGACAGGTTTGGAAATGAAGCTTTCTTT

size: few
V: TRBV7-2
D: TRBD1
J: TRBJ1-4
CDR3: CASSLAGQGEKLFF
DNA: TGTGCCAGCAGCTTAGCGGGACAGGGTGAAAAACTGTTTTTT

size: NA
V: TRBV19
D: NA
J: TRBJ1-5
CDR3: CASSISGGNQPQHF
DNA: TGTGCCAGTAGTATTAGCGGGGGTAATCAGCCCCAGCATTTT

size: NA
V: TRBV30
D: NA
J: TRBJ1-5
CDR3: CAWRLADSNQPQHF
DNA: TGTGCCTGGCGTTTGGCAGATAGCAATCAGCCCCAGCATTTT

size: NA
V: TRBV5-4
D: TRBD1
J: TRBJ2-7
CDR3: CASGGQGRDEQYF
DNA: TGTGCCAGCGGGGGACAGGGAAGGGACGAGCAGTACTTC

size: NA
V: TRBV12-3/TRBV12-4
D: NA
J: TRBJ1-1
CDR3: CASSQGISTEAFF
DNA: TGTGCCAGCAGTCAGGGGATCAGCACTGAAGCTTTCTTT

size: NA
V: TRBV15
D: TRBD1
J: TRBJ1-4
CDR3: CATSRERAGGGEKLFF
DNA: TGTGCCACCAGCAGAGAGCGGGCAGGGGGCGGTGAAAAACTGTTTTTT

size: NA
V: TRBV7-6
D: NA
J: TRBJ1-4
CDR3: CASSPLYRANEKLFF
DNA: TGTGCCAGCAGCCCCCTATATCGGGCTAATGAAAAACTGTTTTTT

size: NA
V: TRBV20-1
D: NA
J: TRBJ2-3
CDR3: CSASLGTADTQYF
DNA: TGCAGTGCTAGTTTGGGTACAGCAGATACGCAGTATTTT

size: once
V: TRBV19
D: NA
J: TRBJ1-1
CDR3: CASSFRNTEAFF
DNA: TGTGCCAGTAGTTTCCGGAACACTGAAGCTTTCTTT

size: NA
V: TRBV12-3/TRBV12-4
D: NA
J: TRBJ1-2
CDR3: CASSLSLDIGGSF
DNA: TGTGCCAGCAGTTTATCTTTGGACATTGGCGGCTCCTTC

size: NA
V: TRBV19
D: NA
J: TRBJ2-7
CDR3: CASSTGGLDEQYF
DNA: TGTGCCAGTAGTACAGGGGGGTTAGACGAGCAGTACTTC

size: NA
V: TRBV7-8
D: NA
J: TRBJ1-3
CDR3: CASSFLVAGGNTIYF
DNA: TGTGCCAGCAGCTTCCTAGTAGCGGGTGGAAACACCATATATTTT

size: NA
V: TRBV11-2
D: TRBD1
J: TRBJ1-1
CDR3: CASSPRTGNNTEAFF
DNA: TGTGCCAGCAGCCCCCGGACAGGGAATAACACTGAAGCTTTCTTT

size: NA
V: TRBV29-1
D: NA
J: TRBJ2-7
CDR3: CSARTASSYEQYF
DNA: TGCAGCGCCAGGACAGCCAGCTCCTACGAGCAGTACTTC

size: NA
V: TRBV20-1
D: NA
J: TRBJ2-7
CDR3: CSAETVYEQYF
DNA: TGCAGTGCCGAGACAGTCTACGAGCAGTACTTC

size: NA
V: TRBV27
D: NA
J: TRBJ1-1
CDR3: CASSSGPLAAFF
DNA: TGTGCCAGCAGCTCAGGGCCCCTTGCAGCTTTCTTT

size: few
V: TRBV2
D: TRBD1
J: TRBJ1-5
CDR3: CASTLRAGQGWAQPQHF
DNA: TGTGCCAGCACCTTGAGGGCGGGACAGGGATGGGCTCAGCCCCAGCATTTT

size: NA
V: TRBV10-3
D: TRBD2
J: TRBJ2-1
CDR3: CAISQTSGSSYNEQFF
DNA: TGTGCCATCAGTCAGACTAGCGGGAGCTCCTACAATGAGCAGTTCTTC

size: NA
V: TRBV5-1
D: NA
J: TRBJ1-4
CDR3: CASSSDFFNEKLFF
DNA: TGCGCCAGCAGCTCTGACTTTTTTAATGAAAAACTGTTTTTT

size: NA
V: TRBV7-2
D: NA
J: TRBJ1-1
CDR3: CASSLAGAGYTEAFF
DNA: TGTGCCAGCAGCTTAGCGGGGGCGGGTTACACTGAAGCTTTCTTT

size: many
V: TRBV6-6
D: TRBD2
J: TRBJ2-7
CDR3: CASSLGLAGAQYF
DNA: TGTGCCAGCAGCTTGGGACTAGCGGGGGCGCAGTACTTC

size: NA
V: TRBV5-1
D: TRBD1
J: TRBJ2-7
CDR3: CASSLIQGAIFYEQYF
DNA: TGCGCCAGCAGCTTGATCCAGGGGGCTATCTTTTACGAGCAGTACTTC

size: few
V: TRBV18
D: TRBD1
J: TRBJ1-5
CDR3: CASSPGQGAEPQHF
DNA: TGTGCCAGCTCACCCGGACAGGGGGCAGAGCCCCAGCATTTT

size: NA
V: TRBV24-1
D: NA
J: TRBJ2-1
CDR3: CATAGVDEQFF
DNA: TGTGCCACAGCAGGGGTCGATGAGCAGTTCTTC

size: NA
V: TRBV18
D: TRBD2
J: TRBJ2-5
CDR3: CASSPTSGAPETQYF
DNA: TGTGCCAGCTCCCCTACTAGCGGGGCTCCAGAGACCCAGTACTTC

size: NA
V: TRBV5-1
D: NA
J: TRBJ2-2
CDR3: CASSLDQGGTAGELFF
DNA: TGCGCCAGCAGCTTGGATCAGGGGGGTACCGCCGGGGAGCTGTTTTTT

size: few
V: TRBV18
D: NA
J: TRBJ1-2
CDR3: CASSPPGRMRGYTF
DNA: TGTGCCAGCTCACCACCCGGGAGAATGAGGGGCTACACCTTC

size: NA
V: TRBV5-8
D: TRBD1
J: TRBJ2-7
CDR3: CASSLQGSSYEQYF
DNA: TGTGCCAGCAGCCTACAGGGGAGCTCCTACGAGCAGTACTTC

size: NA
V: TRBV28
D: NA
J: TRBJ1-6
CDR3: CASSLLNSPLHF
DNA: TGTGCCAGCAGTTTACTTAATTCACCCCTCCACTTT

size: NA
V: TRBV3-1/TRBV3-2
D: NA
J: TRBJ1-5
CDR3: CASSPHQREQPQHF
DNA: TGTGCCAGCAGCCCCCACCAGCGGGAACAGCCCCAGCATTTT

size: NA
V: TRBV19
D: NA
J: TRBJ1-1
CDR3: CASSMQGGNTEAFF
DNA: TGTGCCAGTAGTATGCAAGGGGGAAACACTGAAGCTTTCTTT

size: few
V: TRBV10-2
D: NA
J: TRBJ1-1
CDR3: CASKRGMNTEAFF
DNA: TGCGCCAGTAAAAGAGGTATGAACACTGAAGCTTTCTTT

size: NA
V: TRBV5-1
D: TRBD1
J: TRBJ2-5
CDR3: CASSLPVGTGGGETQYF
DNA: TGCGCCAGCAGCTTACCAGTAGGGACAGGGGGAGGAGAGACCCAGTACTTC

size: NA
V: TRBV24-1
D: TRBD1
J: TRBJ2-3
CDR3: CATSDSRTGGPLSTDTQYF
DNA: TGTGCCACCAGTGATTCGCGGACAGGGGGCCCCCTCAGCACAGATACGCAGTATTTT

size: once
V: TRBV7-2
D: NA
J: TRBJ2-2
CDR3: CASSLAPGWNTGELFF
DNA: TGTGCCAGCAGCTTAGCGCCAGGCTGGAACACCGGGGAGCTGTTTTTT

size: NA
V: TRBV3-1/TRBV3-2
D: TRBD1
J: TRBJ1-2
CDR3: CASGRTGLTYGYTF
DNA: TGTGCCAGCGGTAGGACAGGCTTGACCTATGGCTACACCTTC

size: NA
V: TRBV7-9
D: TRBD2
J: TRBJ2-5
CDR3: CASSPKAGAGETQYF
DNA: TGTGCCAGCAGCCCTAAAGCGGGGGCGGGAGAGACCCAGTACTTC